The 22 T cell receptor beta chains reported below all come from one sample, sequenced in a study of shared clonotypes between healthy human individuals. Assay: immunoSEQ multiplex PCR; the TCRdb copy retains only in-frame clones and omits some. The sample lists about 2 million clones, just under 95% occurring once. It was CD45RO-negative cells, positively selected for CCR7, that made up naive CD8 cells, with terminally differentiated effector memory CD45RA+ cells excluded. The sequencing sample was made of naive CD8+ T cells sorted from blood. The receptors were sampled from a man in his late teens or twenties in good health.

This clone was counted once. Within the sample, other DNA sequences also encode this same CDR3. The genes are TRBV5-4 and TRBJ2-1; D is perhaps TRBD1 (5 bases). The CDR3 is 15 residues long. CDR1 and CDR2 from the germline V gene are SGHNT and YYREEE (reference sequence). Trimming pared 0 bases from V and 4 bases from J, leaving 11 bases between. CDR3 DNA: TGTGCCAGCAGCTTGGAAATAGCAGGGTACAATGAGCAGTTCTTC. Amino acids: CASSLEIAGYNEQFF.

The V gene is TRBV6-1, the J gene TRBJ2-1; 8 nucleotides line up with TRBD1. V lost 1 base to trimming and J lost 3 bases; unmatched junction nucleotides: 5. The germline CDR1 and CDR2 sequences are MNHNS and SASEGT. The CDR3 is 16 amino acids. CDR3 region: CASSEEPGGYYNEQFF. The CDR3 DNA sequence: TGTGCCAGCAGTGAAGAACCAGGGGGCTACTACAATGAGCAGTTCTTC.

V gene TRBV2 combines with J gene TRBJ1-2; maybe TRBD1 (5 bases). V was pared by 10 bases and J by 4 bases, with 16 bases between. The CDR3 consists of 13 residues. Germline V gene data show CDR1 as SNHLY and CDR2 as FYNNEI. The CDR3 nucleotides are TGTGCCACCAAGACAGACCTCTCCTATGGCTACACCTTC. As protein: CATKTDLSYGYTF.

The J gene is TRBJ2-1, the V gene TRBV18, with D possibly being TRBD1 (6 bases). Trimming took 5 bases from V and 8 from J, leaving 19 bases between them. Germline CDR1 KGHSH, CDR2 LQKENI. The CDR3 totals 15 residues. The CDR3 sequence is CASSKTDDRSHEQFF. The CDR3 DNA sequence: TGTGCCAGCTCAAAGACCGACGACAGGTCCCATGAGCAGTTCTTC.

The chain couples TRBV27 to TRBJ1-4; 8 nucleotides line up with TRBD1. V lost 6 bases, J lost 8 bases, and 11 bases stayed unmatched. CDR1 and CDR2 (germline): MNHEY, SMNVEV (reference sequence). The length of the CDR3 is 15 residues. The CDR3 sequence is CASSPTGQGREKLFF. CDR3 nucleotide sequence: TGTGCCAGCAGCCCTACCGGACAGGGAAGGGAAAAACTGTTTTTT.

In its sample, this clone was seen a few times. The chain carries TRBV7-6 and TRBJ1-2; TRBD1 agrees at 9 bases. Germline CDR1 is SGHVS and CDR2 is FNYEAQ. This CDR3 contains 16 residues. V dropped 2 bases and J dropped 5; count of bases not matched to a gene: 9. The CDR3, as DNA: TGTGCCAGCAGCTTAACACCGGGACAGGGTCTATATGGCTACACCTTC. It encodes CASSLTPGQGLYGYTF.

This clone was seen only once. The chain's CDR3 is CASARGRANEQFF. For the CDR3, the DNA is TGTGCCAGCGCCAGGGGAAGGGCCAATGAGCAGTTCTTC. The rearrangement uses TRBV28 and TRBJ2-1; weak D call: TRBD1 (6 bases). Germline V gene data show CDR1 as MDHEN and CDR2 as SYDVKM. The CDR3 is 13 residues long. The V end lost 8 bases, the J end lost 6 bases, and 14 bases lay between the germline ends.

A remark on this clone: Other DNA sequences in the sample encode the same CDR3. The chain links TRBV19 to TRBJ2-1; D gene unclear. From germline, CDR1 is LNHDA and CDR2 SQIVND (reference sequence). V was cut by 5 bases and J by 0 bases, with 11 bases left in between. The CDR3 length is 15 residues. The CDR3 nucleotides are TGTGCCAGTAGTGCCGACGGAAGCTCCTACAATGAGCAGTTCTTC. It specifies CASSADGSSYNEQFF. The full variable domain, with the rest looked up from reference TRBV19 and TRBJ2-1, is DGGITQSPKYLFRKEGQNVTLSCEQNLNHDAMYWYRQDPGQGLRLIYYSQIVNDFQKGDIAEGYSVSREKKESFPLTVTSAQKNPTAFYLCASSADGSSYNEQFFGPGTRLTVL.

The chain joins TRBV27 to TRBJ2-2; 8 nucleotides agree with TRBD2. Germline V lookup: CDR1 MNHEY, CDR2 SMNVEV (reference sequence). Germline trimming cut 4 bases from V and 4 bases from J; bases unmatched to any gene: 5. The CDR3 runs to 15 residues. The CDR3 DNA is TGTGCCAGCAGTTACGGACTAGCCGGCACCGGGGAGCTGTTTTTT. Protein product: CASSYGLAGTGELFF.

Only one count was recorded for this clone. The J gene is TRBJ2-2, the V gene TRBV11-2; D uncertain. The ends were cut back, 5 bases at V and 4 bases at J, with 5 bases in the middle. This CDR3 contains 12 residues. The germline V gene encodes CDR1 SGHAT and CDR2 FQNNGV. The DNA for the CDR3 is TGTGCCAGCAGCAGTTTCACCGGGGAGCTGTTTTTT. Translated: CASSSFTGELFF. The full variable domain, its missing parts supplied by reference TRBV11-2 and TRBJ2-2, is EAGVAQSPRYKIIEKRQSVAFWCNPISGHATLYWYQQILGQGPKLLIQFQNNGVVDDSQLPKDRFSAERLKGVDSTLKIQPAKLEDSAVYLCASSSFTGELFFGEGSRLTVL.

This rearrangement joins TRBV7-2 to TRBJ2-7; D not certain. The length of the CDR3 is 12 residues. Germline V gives CDR1 SGHTA, CDR2 FQGNSA. Trimming cost V 3 bases and J 7 bases, with 10 bases left between them. CDR3 amino acids: CASSFGEGEQYF. The DNA of the CDR3 is TGTGCCAGCAGCTTCGGCGAAGGTGAGCAGTACTTC.

J is TRBJ2-2 and V is TRBV28; 9 bases agree with TRBD1. J was trimmed by 3 bases and V by 3 bases; bases with no gene match: 8. The germline V gene has CDR1 MDHEN and CDR2 SYDVKM. CDR3 length: 17 residues. The CDR3 loop is CASSFPSTGGDTGELFF. CDR3 sequence (DNA): TGTGCCAGCAGTTTCCCTTCGACAGGGGGGGACACCGGGGAGCTGTTTTTT.

The chain has TRBV4-1 and TRBJ2-3, with 8 bases matching TRBD2. V gave up 0 bases and J gave up 4 bases; unmatched junction bases: 9. The CDR3 runs 17 residues. Looked up from germline, CDR1 is MGHRA and CDR2 is YSYEKL. CDR3: CASSQDNGGAGADTQYF. CDR3 coding DNA: TGCGCCAGCAGCCAAGATAACGGGGGGGCGGGGGCAGATACGCAGTATTTT.

The chain carries TRBV2 and TRBJ2-3; perhaps TRBD1 as D (6 bases). The length of the CDR3 is 14 residues. Germline assignment: CDR1 SNHLY and CDR2 FYNNEI. V was clipped by 7 bases and J by 4 bases, with 15 bases between them. The CDR3: CASMFLGGPDTQYF. Here the CDR3 DNA reads TGTGCCAGCATGTTCCTTGGGGGCCCAGATACGCAGTATTTT.

The chain carries TRBV7-2 and TRBJ2-7; 7 nucleotides line up with TRBD2. The germline V gene encodes CDR1 SGHTA and CDR2 FQGNSA. The V gene end was trimmed by 5 bases and the J gene end by 1 base; junction bases not matched to a gene: 8. The CDR3 runs to 15 residues. The CDR3 loop is CASSLGAGESYEQYF. The CDR3 DNA sequence: TGTGCCAGCAGCCTGGGCGCGGGAGAGTCCTACGAGCAGTACTTC.

This clone has only one observation. This chain connects TRBV6-1 to TRBJ1-1; possible D gene TRBD1, 5 bases. From germline, CDR1 is MNHNS and CDR2 SASEGT. This CDR3 has 15 residues. V was cut by 3 bases and J by 7 bases, with 18 bases left in between. The CDR3, as DNA: TGTGCCAGCAGTGACTACATACAGGTAGAAGATGAAGCTTTCTTT. It yields the protein CASSDYIQVEDEAFF.

The chain recombines TRBV7-9 with TRBJ2-7; D is possibly TRBD2 (5 bases). CDR1 and CDR2 from the germline V gene are SEHNR and FQNEAQ (reference sequence). V was cut by 4 bases and J by 5 bases, with 18 bases left in between. The CDR3 runs to 15 residues. Here the CDR3 DNA reads TGTGCCAGCAGCTACCCGCACGGGAAGTGGGACGAGCAGTACTTC. It translates to CASSYPHGKWDEQYF.

DNA of the CDR3: TGTGCCAGCAGTGAACTGGGGCAGGGTGTTACCGGGGAGCTGTTTTTT. The encoded protein is CASSELGQGVTGELFF. The chain couples TRBV6-1 to TRBJ2-2; D might be TRBD1 (5 bases). The ends were cut back, 2 bases at V and 5 bases at J, with 15 bases in the middle. Per germline, CDR1 MNHNS and CDR2 SASEGT. The CDR3 consists of 16 residues.

This clone occurred once. The rearrangement links TRBV30 to TRBJ2-3; no reliable D call. From germline, CDR1 is GTSNPN and CDR2 SVGIG (reference sequence). Trimming left V 4 bases short and J 0 bases short, with 11 bases between. This CDR3 contains 14 residues. The CDR3 region is CAWNVSPSTDTQYF. The CDR3 region has the DNA TGTGCCTGGAACGTTTCCCCTAGCACAGATACGCAGTATTTT.

The CDR3 loop reads CSAPAENTEAFF. As DNA, the CDR3 is TGCAGCGCACCGGCGGAAAACACTGAAGCTTTCTTT. The chain combines TRBV29-1 with TRBJ1-1; D gene uncertain. Trimming left V 7 bases short and J 2 bases short, with 11 bases between. Germline lookup yields CDR1 SQVTM and CDR2 ANQGSEA. This CDR3 spans 12 amino acids.

The V and J genes are TRBV27 and TRBJ2-3; TRBD2 matches at 12 bases. The CDR3 covers 16 residues. The V segment lost 5 bases and the J segment 2 bases; nucleotides outside the gene matches: 5. Per germline, CDR1 MNHEY and CDR2 SMNVEV (reference sequence). This chain's CDR3 is CASSPTSGGSTDTQYF. As DNA, the CDR3 is TGTGCCAGCAGTCCGACTAGCGGGGGATCCACAGATACGCAGTATTTT.

The chain has TRBV4-1 and TRBJ2-7; 8 nucleotides line up with TRBD2. Germline CDR1 reads MGHRA; CDR2 reads YSYEKL. The CDR3 sequence is 18 residues long. V dropped 0 bases and J dropped 7; count of bases not matched to a gene: 17. The CDR3 is CASSQDEVVRGGPEEQYF. CDR3 DNA: TGCGCCAGCAGCCAAGATGAGGTTGTTCGGGGGGGGCCGGAGGAGCAGTACTTC.